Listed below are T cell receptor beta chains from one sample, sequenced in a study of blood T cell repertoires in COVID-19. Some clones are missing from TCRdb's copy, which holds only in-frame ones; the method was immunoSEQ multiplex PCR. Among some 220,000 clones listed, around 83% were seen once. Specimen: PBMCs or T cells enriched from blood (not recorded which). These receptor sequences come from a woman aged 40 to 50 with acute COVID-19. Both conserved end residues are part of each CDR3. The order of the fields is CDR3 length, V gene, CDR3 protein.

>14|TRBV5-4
CASSPLPGVETQYF
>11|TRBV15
CATSTLNEQFF
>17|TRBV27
CASSLRGQRRSNYGYTF
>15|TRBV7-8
CASSRAGQGSQPQHF
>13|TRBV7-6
CASSEQGSTEAFF
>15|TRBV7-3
CASSSLAGVSGELFF
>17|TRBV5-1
CASILPWTRPGYQPQHF
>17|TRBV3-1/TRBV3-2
CASRGEVGSGSYNEQFF
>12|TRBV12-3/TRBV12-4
CASSFRGLGYTF
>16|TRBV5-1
CASSPGLAASYNEQFF
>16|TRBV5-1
CASESGTSGYTDTQYF
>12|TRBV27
CASTDRTGGYTF
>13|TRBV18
CASSQGYPGEQYF
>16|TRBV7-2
CASSSGGGQGSYGYTF
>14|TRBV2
CASSEMGPYNEQFF
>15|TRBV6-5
CASSRVLTSTDTQYF
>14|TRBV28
CAITRRGASGELFF
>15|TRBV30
CAWSIAGGSYNEQFF
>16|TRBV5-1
CASIGSGDQNHQPQHF
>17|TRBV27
CASSSQIWGEKNSPLHF
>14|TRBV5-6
CASSLGQAQGAQYF
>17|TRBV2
CASSFRTAGGPKNIQYF
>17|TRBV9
CASSVGEAPISGNTIYF
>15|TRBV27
CASSLAEVTSTEQFF
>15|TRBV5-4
CASSLDGSGANVLTF
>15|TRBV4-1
CASSPPGQGPGELFF
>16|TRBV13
CASSFLPGGWQETQYF
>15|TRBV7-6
CASSFWRDLNTEAFF
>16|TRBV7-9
CASSSLSGGHQETQYF